This TCR beta chain was observed in a study of cytomegalovirus exposure and HLA in healthy donors. The PCR employed 60 Vbeta primers together with 13 Jbeta primers. Sequencing used immunoSEQ multiplex PCR; TCRdb keeps in-frame clones, though not all of them. In the table there are around 100,000 clones, roughly 80% of which are singletons. This CDR3 is built from 14 residues. V was pared by 2 bases and J by 7 bases, with 17 bases between. The germline CDR1 and CDR2 sequences are GTSNPN and SVGIG (reference sequence). The chain has TRBV30 and TRBJ1-2, with D possibly matching TRBD1 (5 bases). The sequence was obtained from a young man in good health and CMV-seropositive. What was sequenced was PBMCs. The CDR3 loop is CAWSNFRVAGGYTF. Here the CDR3 DNA reads TGTGCCTGGAGTAACTTCAGGGTGGCAGGTGGCTACACCTTC.